This TCR beta chain was profiled in a study of regulatory T cells in long-lasting Graves disease. Time point: newly diagnosed GD, antithyroid drugs for less than 3 months. Making the TCR library involved RNA that had been extracted from PBMCs. The table lists this clonotype with many counts. Assembly of TCR beta libraries relied on iRepertoire HTBI primers together with Arm-PCR of CDR3 regions. Via MiXCR, TCRdb re-called the multiplex PCR reads, giving one row per CDR3 protein. Of 550,000 to 650,000 distinct CDR3 sequences listed, more than 15% were seen once; the top ten hold about 11%. Trimming pared 7 bases from V and 0 bases from J, leaving 16 bases between. The CDR3 runs 15 residues. Germline V gives CDR1 MDHEN, CDR2 SYDVKM. These data were also reused for a study on T cells in Graves' hyperthyroidism and ophthalmopathy. As reported in that work: Clonotypes that were expanded in thyroid above 0.001 mostly appeared in blood too.

Sequenced here: peripheral blood mononuclear cells (PBMCs), sampled at new diagnosis, from a patient treated with antithyroid drugs. V and J are TRBV28 and TRBJ2-7; D possibly corresponds to TRBD2 (6 bases). The receptor was derived from a young man with Graves disease. CDR3 sequence reads: CASTVGGSSSYEQYF. DNA for the CDR3: TGTGCCAGCACCGTGGGAGGCTCGAGCTCCTACGAGCAGTACTTC.